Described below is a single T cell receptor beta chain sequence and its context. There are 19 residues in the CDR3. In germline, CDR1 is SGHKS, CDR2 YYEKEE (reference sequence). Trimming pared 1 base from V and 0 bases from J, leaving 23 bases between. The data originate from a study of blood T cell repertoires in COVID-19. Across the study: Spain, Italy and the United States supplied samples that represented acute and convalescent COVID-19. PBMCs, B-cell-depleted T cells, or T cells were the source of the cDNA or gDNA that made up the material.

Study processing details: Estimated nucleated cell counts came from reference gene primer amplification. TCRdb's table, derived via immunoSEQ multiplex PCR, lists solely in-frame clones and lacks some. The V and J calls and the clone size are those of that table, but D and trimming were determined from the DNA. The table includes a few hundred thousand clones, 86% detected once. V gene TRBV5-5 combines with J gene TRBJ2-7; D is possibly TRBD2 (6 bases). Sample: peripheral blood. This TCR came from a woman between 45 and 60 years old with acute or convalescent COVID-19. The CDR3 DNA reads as TGTGCCAGCAGCTTGAGGTCGGGAGCAAGTCGAATGGGCTCCTACGAGCAGTACTTC. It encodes CASSLRSGASRMGSYEQYF.